Following are 9 T cell receptor beta chains from one sample sequenced in a study of human T cells and chemical hapten exposure. Each CDR3 protein is one row after TCRdb ran MiXCR on the RACE reads. The data hold 95,000 to 150,000 distinct CDR3 sequences, with over 9% observed a single time. Sample time point: patch test 3, about 24 weeks after DPC sensitization. The treatment denotes: therapeutic diphenylcyclopropenone sensitization with weekly scalp DPC. The starting material was whole blood, obtained in connection with sensitization to the hapten diphenylcyclopropenone (DPC). Receptors were obtained from a woman in her forties or fifties with alopecia areata. Some clones in this sample may be carry-over from other donors' samples.

Only a few counts were recorded for this clonotype. The rearrangement joins TRBV7-2 to TRBJ1-6; no firm D call. Trimming pared 0 bases from V and 0 bases from J, leaving 9 bases between. The CDR3 contains 17 residues. Germline V CDR1 and CDR2: SGHTA, FQGNSA. The CDR3 bases are TGTGCCAGCAGCTTAGCGGGTACCCGCTCCTATAATTCACCCCTCCACTTT. It yields the protein CASSLAGTRSYNSPLHF.

The rearrangement links TRBV6-6 to TRBJ2-7; tentative D call: TRBD1 (6 bases). V lost 5 bases to trimming and J lost 6 bases, with 20 bases between them. The germline CDR1 and CDR2 sequences are MNHNY and SVGAGI (reference sequence). The CDR3 loop spans 15 amino acids. The CDR3 is CASSPRASRGGEQYF. CDR3 nucleotides: TGTGCCAGCAGTCCACGCGCGAGCCGAGGGGGCGAGCAGTACTTC.

This chain uses TRBV2 with TRBJ2-4; TRBD2 aligns across 7 bases. The germline CDR1 and CDR2 sequences are SNHLY and FYNNEI. The CDR3 is 12 residues long. V was clipped by 8 bases and J by 7 bases; unmatched bases: 5. The CDR3 protein is CASGGETNIQYF. Here the CDR3 DNA reads TGTGCCAGCGGGGGGGAGACGAACATTCAGTACTTC.

The rearrangement uses TRBV24-1 and TRBJ1-1; D gene uncertain. Germline CDR1 reads KGHDR; CDR2 reads SFDVKD. This CDR3 contains 13 residues. Trimming took off 3 bases at V and 4 bases at J, with 8 bases between the two ends. CDR3 sequence reads: CATSDPHGTEAFF. The CDR3 bases are TGTGCCACCAGTGATCCCCATGGCACTGAAGCTTTCTTT.

This clonotype came up a few times. The CDR3 sequence: CASSYGGDSPKAGYTF. CDR3 sequence (DNA): TGCGCCAGCAGCTACGGGGGGGACTCCCCAAAGGCTGGCTACACCTTC. The rearrangement joins TRBV5-1 to TRBJ1-2, with a weak D call TRBD1 (5 bases). There are 16 residues in the CDR3. The germline V gene encodes CDR1 SGHRS and CDR2 YFSETQ. Between the trimmed V and J ends, which lost 3 bases and 7 bases, there was a span of 22 bases.

This clonotype was seen just once. This chain connects TRBV5-4 to TRBJ2-1, with unresolved D. V gave up 1 base and J gave up 0 bases, with 14 bases separating them. Germline CDR1 and CDR2: SGHNT and YYREEE (reference sequence). The CDR3 consists of 17 residues. In DNA, the CDR3 is TGTGCCAGCAGCTTGTTTCCAGCTCTAAGCTCCTACAATGAGCAGTTCTTC. Protein: CASSLFPALSSYNEQFF.

This chain joins TRBV20-1 and TRBJ1-2; maybe TRBD1 (6 bases). Germline V gene data show CDR1 as DFQATT and CDR2 as SNEGSKA (reference sequence). The CDR3 spans 13 residues. Trimming removed 0 bases from V and 4 bases from J, with 9 bases in between. CDR3 in DNA: TGCAGTGCTAGAGAAGGGGGGACCTATGGCTACACCTTC. This codes for CSAREGGTYGYTF.

This clonotype occurred many times. The chain couples TRBV5-1 to TRBJ2-1, with a weak D call TRBD2 (6 bases). Germline lookup yields CDR1 SGHRS and CDR2 YFSETQ. Trimming removed 5 bases from V and 4 bases from J, with 16 bases in between. CDR3 length: 15 amino acids. The CDR3 DNA reads TGCGCCAGCAGTATAACCGGGACTCCGTACAATGAGCAGTTCTTC. Its protein product is CASSITGTPYNEQFF. The full variable domain, its missing parts supplied by reference TRBV5-1 and TRBJ2-1, is KAGVTQTPRYLIKTRGQQVTLSCSPISGHRSVSWYQQTPGQGLQFLFEYFSETQRNKGNFPGRFSGRQFSNSRSEMNVSTLELGDSALYLCASSITGTPYNEQFFGPGTRLTVL.

This clonotype was observed a few times. The V call is TRBV6-1, the J call TRBJ2-3; 9 bases line up with TRBD2. The V and J ends lost 6 bases and 6 bases, in that order; junction bases with no gene match: 10. In germline, CDR1 is MNHNS, CDR2 SASEGT. This CDR3 is 15 amino acids long. This chain's CDR3 is CASRRTSVAGDTQYF. The CDR3 nucleotides read TGTGCCAGCAGAAGGACTAGCGTTGCCGGGGATACGCAGTATTTT.